This T cell receptor beta chain was captured by sequencing in a study of blood T cell repertoires in COVID-19 (dated by TCRdb to 2018 to 2020). Looking at the study overall: Samples covering the acute and convalescent phases of COVID-19 were provided by collaborators in the United States, Italy and Spain. The prospective study material was composed of cDNA or gDNA derived from T cells, B-cell-depleted T cells, or PBMCs. Where available, HLA class I and class II types were taken from metadata supplied by the sample provider and were not determined by assay-based typing. A freely available public database, intended as a resource for researchers studying the immune response to SARS-CoV-2, is where the repertoires were released. Deeply sampled blood TCRbeta repertoires from subjects exposed to, actively infected with, or recovered from COVID-19 were included in the dataset. Samples were obtained from the ongoing ImmuneRACE study (first 160 participants) and from 1,200 or so subjects provided by 6 global collaborators. A de-identified subject ID, COVID-19 status, age in years and sex were almost always included in the sample metadata. The full study reports these points: How much clinical and demographic metadata was included differed by source and by participant, and the metadata was provided uncurated.

Samples from volunteer blood donors who had recovered from COVID-19 were contributed by a second Seattle source. Whole blood was collected in K2EDTA tubes by collaborating institutions according to the institutions' own protocols. For TCRbeta analysis, collaborators shipped samples as frozen whole blood, isolated PBMCs, or DNA extracted from either of those sample types. TCRbeta CDR3 regions were amplified from genomic DNA by means of the immunoSEQ Assay, a bias-controlled multiplex PCR. The authors processed their data as follows. Within the assay, amplification of reference gene primers was used to estimate how many nucleated cells each sample contained. To quantify the absolute abundance of each unique TCRbeta CDR3 rearrangement, sequence reads were collapsed and filtered. For each sample, productive Simpson clonality was calculated by taking the square root of Simpson's diversity index across productive rearrangements. The clones in this table, taken by TCRdb from immuneACCESS, are in-frame only. Not every clone is retained; where verified, under half of the shortfall comes from an unresolved V gene, and the cause of the rest is unknown. The DNA gave D and trimming, while V, J and clone size come from that table. The table for this sample lists approximately 240,000 clones; approximately 91% of them were counted only once. The ten biggest clones cover 2.1% of the sample.

CDR1 and CDR2, looked up from the germline V gene, are LGHNA and YNFKEQ. From its cysteine to its phenylalanine, the CDR3 spans 15 amino acids. Of the read, only the CDR3 DNA is kept; its 45 bases are in frame from base 1. V lost 0 bases and J lost 1 base; the stretch between them is 7 bases long. Regarding this clone: Its antigen remains undetermined. There are no base qualities to consult, and no much larger clone falls within one base.

The sequence joins TRBV4-2 to TRBJ1-5, and TRBD1 may be the D gene, going by 5 matching bases. The sequencing sample was made of peripheral blood. The clonotype originates from a woman aged 35 to 49 who had recovered from COVID-19. The sequence in DNA is TGTGCCAGCAGCCAAGAAGGGGCGAGCAATCAGCCCCAGCATTTT. Its translation reads: CASSQEGASNQPQHF.